This T cell receptor beta chain was recorded in a study of PD-1 blockade in classical Hodgkin lymphoma. Regarding the study as a whole: Complete responders entered with baseline diversity on par with newly diagnosed patients, the results showed. Possible causes of repertoire differences, disease activity or prior therapy, remain undefined.

This table comes from immunoSEQ multiplex PCR, and its TCRdb copy is limited to in-frame clones, with some not included. The data show about 40,000 clones, more than 70% seen once. Each and every patient relapsed after autologous stem cell transplantation, and patients got differing brentuximab vedotin exposure. This clone has a single count. The antigen is undetermined. This CDR3 region has 15 residues. The trim removed 2 bases at V and 2 bases at J, leaving 4 bases unmatched. Germline V lookup: CDR1 SGDLS, CDR2 YYNGEE. This sequence originates from a human donor with classical Hodgkin lymphoma. Sequencing used peripheral blood mononuclear cells (PBMCs), obtained at baseline. The chain has TRBV9 and TRBJ2-3; 8 nucleotides agree with TRBD1. CDR3 sequence (DNA): TGTGCCAGCAGCGTCCGGGACAGGTCCACAGATACGCAGTATTTT. It translates to CASSVRDRSTDTQYF.